The rows below give T cell receptor beta chains drawn from one sample of a study of CXCR3-negative and CXCR3-positive naive CD8 T cells. After re-calling the 5' RACE reads, TCRdb lists one entry per CDR3 protein, DNA absent. This repertoire includes about 130,000 distinct CDR3 sequences. The sequenced sample consisted of naive CXCR3- CD8+ T cells from blood. The source is a human donor in good health. Some clones in this sample may be carry-over from other donors' samples. CDR3s include the opening cysteine and the closing phenylalanine or tryptophan. The order of the fields is CDR3 length, V gene, J gene, CDR3 protein.

>16|TRBV28|TRBJ2-7
CASSGEGGPLRGEQYF
>14|TRBV24-1|TRBJ2-1
CATSPSGGSYEQFF
>13|TRBV21-1|TRBJ1-6
CASSIQEDSPLHF
>17|TRBV15|TRBJ2-5
CATSRVPPGLLQETQYF
>14|TRBV5-1|TRBJ1-1
CATSLQEPLTEAFF
>14|TRBV7-6|TRBJ1-1
CASSPRLANTEAFF
>16|TRBV4-3|TRBJ2-6
CASSQEMGSGANVLTF
>15|TRBV7-8|TRBJ2-2
CASSAGHRGTGELFF
>13|TRBV7-6|TRBJ2-1
CASSLTDYNEQFF
>12|TRBV28|TRBJ1-5
CASSLANQPQHF
>12|TRBV29-1|TRBJ2-7
CSVETLPYEQYF
>13|TRBV29-1|TRBJ2-1
CSVVDRLYNEQFF
>15|TRBV4-3|TRBJ2-2
CASSPEEENTGELFF
>15|TRBV12-3/TRBV12-4|TRBJ2-1
CASSIAEFTYNEQFF
>19|TRBV21-1|TRBJ2-5
CASSIALKTRDKTQETQYF
>15|TRBV14|TRBJ2-2
CASSQDYRDTGELLF
>12|TRBV29-1|TRBJ1-2
CSVQGRSDGYTF
>16|TRBV28|TRBJ1-2
CASRVLKTRGNYGYTF
>14|TRBV7-3|TRBJ2-5
CASSLIGRGETQYF
>16|TRBV4-3|TRBJ2-1
CASSQDRSGLKNEQFF
>16|TRBV7-3|TRBJ2-1
CASSRTGGSSYNEPFF
>16|TRBV5-5|TRBJ2-3
CASSLASHHPPDTQYF
>15|TRBV21-1|TRBJ2-7
CASSTSAGGSYEQYF
>13|TRBV12-3/TRBV12-4|TRBJ2-7
CASSFIPSYEQYF
>13|TRBV6-5|TRBJ1-3
CASSKQGWNTIYF
>14|TRBV6-5|TRBJ2-5
CASSTFRGQETQYF
>14|TRBV7-2|TRBJ2-5
CASSFGPLQETQYF
>15|TRBV20-1|TRBJ1-5
CSASPLPVSNQPQHF
>13|TRBV15|TRBJ1-2
CATSNRDSLGYTF
>14|TRBV9|TRBJ2-7
CASSPSDLPREQYF
>17|TRBV23-1|TRBJ2-7
CASSQGCPSGRYYEQYF
>16|TRBV20-1|TRBJ1-5
CSARDPRGYSNQPQHF
>15|TRBV7-2|TRBJ2-3
CASSLGPASTDTQYF
>13|TRBV6-2/TRBV6-3|TRBJ2-7
CASNRQVPYEQYF
>11|TRBV29-1|TRBJ1-2
CSGDGNYGYTF
>14|TRBV12-3/TRBV12-4|TRBJ1-2
CASTPVRDDYGYTF
>12|TRBV6-2/TRBV6-3|TRBJ2-7
CASKTSSYEQYF
>12|TRBV2|TRBJ2-7
CASTGGRYEQYF
>12|TRBV29-1|TRBJ1-2
CSVADIGDGYTF
>16|TRBV12-3/TRBV12-4|TRBJ1-2
CASSFLRGREGYGYTF
>13|TRBV7-9|TRBJ2-7
CASEGTSSYEQYF
>15|TRBV30|TRBJ2-1
CAWRPQAGVYNEQFF
>18|TRBV12-3/TRBV12-4|TRBJ2-2
CASTSGTSGRAGTGELFF